These 12 T cell receptor beta chains share one sample of origin, sequenced in a study of shared clonotypes between healthy human individuals. Here immunoSEQ multiplex PCR was the method, and the copy in TCRdb shows in-frame clones only, minus some. The profile shows millions of clones, over 85% of them singletons. Sequenced input: naive CD4+ T cells from PBMCs. Subset meaning: CD45RA+ positively selected. The receptors come from a man in his late teens or twenties in good health. Some clones in this sample may be carry-over from other donors' samples.

In this sample, this clone turned up a few times. This chain connects TRBV6-5 to TRBJ1-1, with D tentatively TRBD1 (5 bases). Germline CDR1 reads MNHEY; CDR2 reads SVGAGI. The ends were cut back, 7 bases at V and 6 bases at J, with 15 bases in the middle. This CDR3 contains 13 residues. The CDR3, as DNA: TGTGCCAGCACCCAGCCGGGGGTGGCTGAAGCTTTCTTT. It specifies CASTQPGVAEAFF.

This rearrangement joins TRBV7-8 to TRBJ2-1; 10 bases agree with TRBD1. Unmatched junction bases numbered 3, after V lost 3 bases and J lost 4 bases. This CDR3 is built from 15 residues. Per the germline V gene, CDR1 is SGHVS and CDR2 is FQNEAQ. As DNA, the CDR3 is TGTGCCAGCAGCTTCGGGACAGGGGTGTACAATGAGCAGTTCTTC. It translates to CASSFGTGVYNEQFF.

This chain joins TRBV18 and TRBJ2-7; the D call may be TRBD1 or TRBD2 (5 bases each). The germline V gene has CDR1 KGHSH and CDR2 LQKENI. The CDR3 consists of 14 residues. Between the trimmed V and J ends, which lost 2 bases and 7 bases, there was a span of 15 bases. The CDR3 is CASSPVPSEGEQYF. The CDR3 DNA sequence: TGTGCCAGCTCACCAGTCCCCAGCGAGGGGGAGCAGTACTTC.

CDR3 nucleotide sequence: TGTGCCAGCAGCTTAGAGGGGGGGCCCTACGAGCAGTACTTC. Amino acid sequence: CASSLEGGPYEQYF. V and J are TRBV7-9 and TRBJ2-7, with a tentative D call TRBD2 (7 bases). The CDR3 is made up of 14 amino acids. From germline, CDR1 is SEHNR and CDR2 FQNEAQ (reference sequence). The germline V and J ends were trimmed by 1 base and 2 bases, with 9 bases remaining between them.

Concerning this clone: This sample includes further DNA sequences coding for the same CDR3. The rearrangement joins TRBV27 to TRBJ2-2; D possibly matches TRBD1 or TRBD2 (6 bases each). Germline V gives CDR1 MNHEY, CDR2 SMNVEV (reference sequence). Trimming shortened V by 6 bases and J by 3 bases, and 20 bases separated the two germline ends. There are 17 residues in the CDR3. CDR3 residues: CASSLFSFRGDTGELFF. CDR3 sequence (DNA): TGTGCCAGCAGCCTTTTTAGCTTTAGGGGGGACACCGGGGAGCTGTTTTTT.

The rearrangement uses TRBV6-4 and TRBJ1-1; D is ambiguous. V shed 6 bases and J shed 0 bases, with 11 bases lying between them. CDR1 and CDR2 from the germline V gene are MRHNA and SNTAGT. The CDR3 sequence is 14 residues long. The CDR3 protein is CASSDLDLNTEAFF. For the CDR3, the DNA is TGTGCCAGCAGCGACCTGGACTTGAACACTGAAGCTTTCTTT.

The chain combines TRBV7-2 with TRBJ2-7, with 10 nucleotides matching TRBD2. V gave up 6 bases and J gave up 1 base; unmatched junction bases: 12. This CDR3 has 17 residues. Germline V gene lookup returns CDR1 SGHTA and CDR2 FQGNSA. CDR3 sequence (DNA): TGTGCCAGCAGTTTTCGGGCAGCTAGCGGGAGTTCCTACGAGCAGTACTTC. As protein: CASSFRAASGSSYEQYF. Full variable domain (rest looked up from reference TRBV7-2 and TRBJ2-7): GAGVSQSPSNKVTEKGKDVELRCDPISGHTALYWYRQSLGQGLEFLIYFQGNSAPDKSGLPSDRFSAERTGGSVSTLTIQRTQQEDSAVYLCASSFRAASGSSYEQYFGPGTRLTVT.

The chain links TRBV7-2 to TRBJ1-3; D gene uncertain. The CDR3 consists of 15 residues. Per germline, CDR1 SGHTA and CDR2 FQGNSA. V was cut by 0 bases and J by 0 bases, with 6 bases left in between. This CDR3 reads CASSLALTSGNTIYF. The CDR3 DNA follows: TGTGCCAGCAGCTTAGCGTTAACCTCTGGAAACACCATATATTTT.

The table lists this clone with a count of one. The chain couples TRBV19 to TRBJ1-3; 9 bases line up with TRBD1. Germline V gene lookup returns CDR1 LNHDA and CDR2 SQIVND (reference sequence). Trimming at V came to 5 bases and at J to 9 bases, leaving 8 bases not matched to a gene. This CDR3 spans 14 amino acids. The CDR3, as DNA: TGTGCCAGTAGTCGGGACAGGGAGACGGGCACCATATATTTT. This gives the protein CASSRDRETGTIYF.

The rearrangement uses TRBV18 and TRBJ2-1; 10 bases line up with TRBD2. This CDR3 contains 15 residues. Germline V gene lookup returns CDR1 KGHSH and CDR2 LQKENI. The V segment lost 4 bases and the J segment 2 bases; nucleotides outside the gene matches: 2. In nucleotides, the CDR3 is TGTGCCAGCTCACGAGCGGGAGGGCCCTACAATGAGCAGTTCTTC. Translated: CASSRAGGPYNEQFF.

This chain connects TRBV30 to TRBJ2-5; 7 positions match TRBD2. The CDR3 contains 13 residues. J gave up 3 bases and V 1 base, and 2 bases lay outside the gene matches. Germline CDR1 GTSNPN, CDR2 SVGIG (reference sequence). For the CDR3, the DNA is TGTGCCTGGAGTGCGGGAGGAGAAGAGACCCAGTACTTC. This sequence encodes CAWSAGGEETQYF.

The J gene is TRBJ1-1, the V gene TRBV7-9; the D is unclear. Germline loops: CDR1 SEHNR, CDR2 FQNEAQ (reference sequence). The V gene lost 5 bases and the J gene lost 0 bases, with 4 bases spanning the gap. This CDR3 has 12 residues. CDR3 sequence reads: CASSKLNTEAFF. The CDR3 bases are TGTGCCAGCAGCAAACTGAACACTGAAGCTTTCTTT.